The rows below give T cell receptor beta chains drawn from one sample of a study of T cells after yellow fever vaccination. TCRdb processed the 5' RACE reads anew with MiXCR; each CDR3 protein has one entry. The sample lists around 610,000 distinct CDR3 sequences, about 13% occurring once. This sample comprised PBMCs, obtained on the day of the yellow fever booster vaccination. The receptors stem from a man aged 30 to 45 who received the YFV17D yellow fever vaccine. CDR3s include the opening cysteine and the closing phenylalanine or tryptophan. A D gene is named only where the DNA matches it firmly. The size of a clone is reported for some rows only, either as once, few or many, or as a class for expanded clones.

clone_size j_call d_call v_call cdr3_aa cdr3_nt
. TRBJ2-5 . TRBV12-3/TRBV12-4 CASTLKETQYF TGTGCCAGCACCTTAAAGGAGACCCAGTACTTC
few TRBJ2-2 TRBD2 TRBV11-3 CASSWGTSVNTGELFF TGTGCCAGTTCTTGGGGGACTAGCGTGAACACCGGGGAGCTGTTTTTT
. TRBJ2-4 . TRBV20-1 CSANRVPAKNIQYF TGCAGTGCCAACAGGGTTCCGGCCAAAAACATTCAGTACTTC
few TRBJ2-7 . TRBV19 CASSDFGGSYEQYF TGTGCCAGTAGTGACTTCGGGGGATCCTACGAGCAGTACTTC
. TRBJ1-5 TRBD1 TRBV20-1 CSAPKAGQGIRHQHF TGCAGTGCCCCGAAAGCGGGACAGGGGATTCGTCACCAGCATTTT
few TRBJ1-6 . TRBV5-1 CASRAFQGQTNNSPLHF TGCGCCAGCAGGGCCTTCCAAGGACAGACCAATAATTCACCCCTCCACTTT
few TRBJ2-1 TRBD2 TRBV24-1 CATSDTKRESGNEQFF TGTGCCACCAGTGATACCAAGCGGGAGTCGGGTAATGAGCAGTTCTTC
. TRBJ2-1 TRBD2 TRBV7-3 CASSRGRGANEQFF TGTGCCAGCAGCCGCGGGAGGGGAGCCAATGAGCAGTTCTTC
few TRBJ2-1 . TRBV7-7 CASSLEGMDEQFF TGTGCTAGCAGCTTAGAGGGTATGGATGAGCAGTTCTTC
few TRBJ2-5 TRBD2 TRBV7-2 CASSFSGLGGETQYF TGTGCCAGCAGCTTCTCGGGACTAGGGGGAGAGACCCAGTACTTC